This T cell receptor (beta chain) is drawn from a study of T cells after yellow fever vaccination. Study information: Preparation of the low-cell-number fractions used SMART-Seq v4 Ultra Low Input. The study's findings and limits: Contaminating bulk clonotypes could be abundant in FACS-sorted repertoires.

The germline V gene has CDR1 MDHEN and CDR2 SYDVKM. The CDR3 runs 15 residues. Trimming pared 8 bases from V and 1 base from J, leaving 12 bases between. Of note for this clonotype: Its antigen is currently unknown.

Conversion of TCR transcripts into cDNA relied on 5'RACE template switching, which added a universal primer site and UMIs. TCRdb redid the calling of the 5' RACE reads with MiXCR, one entry per CDR3 protein. Among 200,000 to 300,000 distinct CDR3 sequences, roughly 6.3% were seen once, and the ten largest hold 1% to 1.2%. Material: CD4+ T cells sorted from PBMCs, obtained on the day of the yellow fever booster vaccination. The gene calls are TRBV28 and TRBJ2-6; D remains unclear. The sequence came from a man aged 30 to 39 who received the YFV17D yellow fever vaccine. The CDR3 DNA sequence: TGTGCCAGCTCCCGAAGACGGTCTGGGGCCAACGTCCTGACTTTC. Translating it yields CASSRRRSGANVLTF.